The 20 T cell receptor beta chains presented below share a single source sample, sequenced in a study of blood T cell repertoires in COVID-19. TCRdb keeps only in-frame clones here, not all; method: immunoSEQ multiplex PCR. The table includes around 200,000 clones, around 83% detected once. The sample comprised peripheral blood. Source of these receptors: a middle-aged man with active or convalescent COVID-19.

The chain recombines TRBV7-2 with TRBJ2-7; TRBD1 matches 8 bases. Trimming took 1 base from V and 3 from J; bases not matched to a gene: 5. The CDR3 is 15 residues long. CDR1 is SGHTA, CDR2 FQGNSA, per germline. The CDR3 spells CASSLEQGVLYEQYF. The CDR3 DNA is TGTGCCAGCAGCTTAGAACAGGGGGTGCTCTACGAGCAGTACTTC. The full variable domain, completed using reference TRBV7-2 and TRBJ2-7, is GAGVSQSPSNKVTEKGKDVELRCDPISGHTALYWYRQSLGQGLEFLIYFQGNSAPDKSGLPSDRFSAERTGGSVSTLTIQRTQQEDSAVYLCASSLEQGVLYEQYFGPGTRLTVT.

The CDR3 bases are TGTGCCAGCTCACCTCAAATACAGGGGTGGGCCCGAGAGACCCAGTACTTC. Its translation: CASSPQIQGWARETQYF. This chain uses TRBV18 with TRBJ2-5; TRBD1 matches 7 bases. CDR3 length: 17 residues. The junction had 14 bases not matched to a gene; V was cut back by 3 bases and J by 4 bases. The germline gives CDR1 KGHSH, CDR2 LQKENI.

V usage is TRBV30 and J usage is TRBJ1-1; no reliable D call. The CDR3 length is 11 residues. Looked up from germline, CDR1 is GTSNPN and CDR2 is SVGIG (reference sequence). Trimming shortened V by 0 bases and J by 7 bases, and 6 bases separated the two germline ends. Written as DNA, the CDR3 is TGTGCCTGGAGTGTACAAAGTGAAGCTTTCTTT. Amino acids: CAWSVQSEAFF.

The gene calls are TRBV9 and TRBJ2-7; no definite D call. This CDR3 has 15 amino acids. The germline V and J ends were trimmed by 4 bases and 0 bases, with 14 bases remaining between them. Germline values: CDR1 SGDLS, CDR2 YYNGEE. This CDR3 reads CASSPSPGFSYEQYF. The CDR3 DNA reads as TGTGCCAGCAGCCCAAGTCCCGGTTTCTCCTACGAGCAGTACTTC.

This sequence joins TRBV19 and TRBJ1-2, with D maybe TRBD1 (5 bases). The CDR3 totals 17 residues. The germline V and J ends were trimmed by 5 bases and 3 bases, with 22 bases remaining between them. Germline V gene lookup returns CDR1 LNHDA and CDR2 SQIVND (reference sequence). DNA for the CDR3: TGTGCCAGTAGTCCCTCGGCAGGGTGGAGACCCTACTATGGCTACACCTTC. This codes for CASSPSAGWRPYYGYTF.

V usage is TRBV27 and J usage is TRBJ2-7; 8 positions match TRBD1. Trimming removed 5 bases from V and 3 bases from J; junction bases left unmatched: 3. Looked up from germline, CDR1 is MNHEY and CDR2 is SMNVEV (reference sequence). There are 13 residues in the CDR3. CDR3 coding DNA: TGTGCCAGCAGTCGGACAGGGAACTACGAGCAGTACTTC. Residues: CASSRTGNYEQYF.

This chain uses TRBV6-2 or TRBV6-3 with TRBJ1-1; tentatively, D is TRBD1 (5 bases). The CDR3 extends over 14 amino acids. Germline assignment: CDR1 MNHEY and CDR2 SVGEGT. Trimming took 5 bases from V and 8 from J, leaving 18 bases between them. The CDR3 DNA reads TGTGCCAGCAGTATCTATCCTTCGGGGGTCGAAGCTTTCTTT. It encodes CASSIYPSGVEAFF.

V and J are TRBV5-4 and TRBJ2-7; D is perhaps TRBD1 (6 bases). The CDR3 is 15 amino acids. Looked up from germline, CDR1 is SGHNT and CDR2 is YYREEE (reference sequence). V lost 4 bases and J lost 7, with 21 bases in between. CDR3 bases: TGTGCCAGCAGCCGTAACGGCGGCCGAGGGGGAGAGCAGTACTTC. Its protein product is CASSRNGGRGGEQYF.

V usage is TRBV9 and J usage is TRBJ1-1; 8 nucleotides line up with TRBD1. Trimming took 3 bases from V and 1 from J; bases not matched to a gene: 2. CDR3 length equals 14 residues. CDR1 and CDR2 (germline): SGDLS, YYNGEE. The CDR3 here is CASSAGTGNTEAFF. The CDR3 region has the DNA TGTGCCAGCAGCGCCGGGACAGGGAACACTGAAGCTTTCTTT.

The V gene is TRBV30, the J gene TRBJ1-6; D possibly corresponds to TRBD1 (5 bases). Trimming removed 1 base from V and 9 bases from J, with 13 bases in between. The CDR3 sequence is 14 residues long. Germline CDR1 is GTSNPN and CDR2 is SVGIG (reference sequence). The CDR3 coding sequence is TGTGCCTGGAGTGGATTCGGCAGGGCTTCACCCCTCCACTTT. This gives the protein CAWSGFGRASPLHF.

Worth noting for this clone: Other DNA variants within this sample encode the same CDR3. The gene calls are TRBV6-5 and TRBJ2-7, with D uncertain. This CDR3 has 13 residues. Germline V gene lookup returns CDR1 MNHEY and CDR2 SVGAGI. V was pared by 8 bases and J by 4 bases, with 15 bases between. CDR3 amino acids: CASGRTADYEQYF. The CDR3 nucleotides are TGTGCCAGCGGGCGAACTGCTGATTACGAGCAGTACTTC.

The chain carries TRBV28 and TRBJ1-2; 12 bases are a match to TRBD1. CDR3 length equals 15 residues. The junction had 7 bases not matched to a gene; V was cut back by 4 bases and J by 7 bases. Per the germline V gene, CDR1 is MDHEN and CDR2 is SYDVKM. CDR3 bases: TGTGCCAGCAGTTACCCCGGGACAGGGGGCTTTGGCTACACCTTC. Protein: CASSYPGTGGFGYTF.

The chain recombines TRBV6-6 with TRBJ2-7; 9 bases line up with TRBD1. The CDR3 has 14 amino acids. Germline-derived CDR1 and CDR2 are MNHNY and SVGAGI (reference sequence). Trimming took 7 bases from V and 3 from J; bases not matched to a gene: 7. CDR3 DNA: TGTGCCAGCATCACCGGGACAGGGAACTACGAGCAGTACTTC. It encodes CASITGTGNYEQYF.

This chain connects TRBV30 to TRBJ2-7, with TRBD2 identical over 10 bases. This CDR3 spans 15 amino acids. V gave up 5 bases and J gave up 3 bases; unmatched junction bases: 10. Germline V lookup: CDR1 GTSNPN, CDR2 SVGIG (reference sequence). CDR3 loop: CAWGSGSGGGYEQYF. The CDR3 nucleotides read TGTGCCTGGGGAAGTGGAAGCGGGGGGGGCTACGAGCAGTACTTC.

This sequence joins TRBV15 and TRBJ2-2; D is possibly TRBD2 (5 bases). CDR1 is LNHNV and CDR2 is YYDKDF in the germline V gene (reference sequence). V lost 8 bases to trimming and J lost 2 bases, with 15 bases between them. The CDR3 loop spans 15 amino acids. The CDR3 spells CATEAAGGNTGELFF. The CDR3 DNA is TGTGCCACCGAGGCAGCCGGAGGAAACACCGGGGAGCTGTTTTTT.

The V call is TRBV23-1, the J call TRBJ1-2; 7 bases match TRBD1. TRBV23-1 is labeled an ORF, and its function is uncertain. The CDR3 runs to 16 residues. V was pared by 4 bases and J by 8 bases, with 16 bases of the junction left unmatched. The CDR3, as DNA: TGCGCCAGCAGTCGGTATACACAGGGGAGGCTTACGGGCTACACCTTC. Translated: CASSRYTQGRLTGYTF.

CDR3 sequence: CASNGGAGAGDTQYF. The CDR3 coding sequence is TGTGCCAGTAACGGGGGGGCGGGAGCGGGAGATACGCAGTATTTT. The chain joins TRBV19 to TRBJ2-3; 8 bases match TRBD2. Germline V gene data show CDR1 as LNHDA and CDR2 as SQIVND (reference sequence). The V segment lost 7 bases and the J segment 5 bases; nucleotides outside the gene matches: 11. CDR3 length equals 15 residues.

The genes are TRBV7-3 and TRBJ2-2; a weak D match, TRBD2 (5 bases). The ends were cut back, 3 bases at V and 4 bases at J, with 15 bases in the middle. The germline V gene encodes CDR1 SGHTA and CDR2 FQGTGA. CDR3 length equals 16 residues. CDR3 nucleotide sequence: TGTGCCAGCAGCTTCTGGGCCCGGGGATCCACCGGGGAGCTGTTTTTT. Translating gives CASSFWARGSTGELFF.

In nucleotides, the CDR3 is TGCGCCAGCAGCTCATCGGGACTAGCGGGAGACGAGCAGTACTTC. Amino acid sequence: CASSSSGLAGDEQYF. The rearrangement links TRBV5-1 to TRBJ2-7; 14 nucleotides align to TRBD2. J gave up 5 bases and V 3 bases, and 4 bases lay outside the gene matches. CDR1 and CDR2 from the germline V gene are SGHRS and YFSETQ. This CDR3 comprises 15 residues.

The chain combines TRBV25-1 with TRBJ1-2; D call uncertain. Trimming took 3 bases from V and 8 from J, leaving 13 bases between them. The CDR3 extends over 13 amino acids. Germline-derived CDR1 and CDR2 are MGHDK and SYGVNS. The CDR3 DNA reads TGTGCCAGCAGTGATGATCTGGTCAGGGGCTACACCTTC. It yields the protein CASSDDLVRGYTF.